A selection of T cell receptor beta chains follows, all from one sample in a study of T-cell reconstitution after alpha-beta-depleted transplantation in children. TCRdb called the PCR reads again in MiXCR, with one record for every CDR3 protein. The profile shows nearly 250,000 distinct CDR3 sequences, under 9.5% of them singletons. Sequenced material: PBMCs, mostly from graft donor cells, taken 180 days after TCRalphabeta/CD19-depleted stem cell transplant. Receptors originate from a male patient between 5 and 17 years old who had a stem cell transplant for acute lymphoblastic leukemia, so the T cells may come from the graft donor. Each CDR3 is given with its conserved first and last residue. A D gene is named only where the DNA matches it firmly. For some rows the clone size is stated as once, few or many, or as a class when expanded; others skip it.

J | size | V | D | CDR3 | DNA
TRBJ2-7 | many | TRBV5-1 | - | CASSLGINEQYF | TGCGCCAGCAGCTTAGGTATCAACGAGCAGTACTTC
TRBJ2-7 | many | TRBV5-6 | TRBD1 | CASSDRDRPYEQYF | TGTGCCAGCAGCGACCGGGACAGACCCTACGAGCAGTACTTC
TRBJ2-7 | many | TRBV10-3 | - | CAISESVSPYEQYF | TGTGCCATCAGTGAGTCCGTTTCCCCCTACGAGCAGTACTTC
TRBJ2-5 | many | TRBV6-1 | - | CASGSDSLGKTQYF | TGTGCCAGCGGGTCTGATTCTCTAGGCAAGACCCAGTACTTC
TRBJ2-3 | - | TRBV18 | TRBD2 | CASSPLSGGRADTQYF | TGTGCCAGCTCACCCCTTAGCGGGGGGCGGGCAGATACGCAGTATTTT
TRBJ1-6 | many | TRBV4-3 | - | CASSQGSRPGPSSPLHF | TGCGCCAGCAGCCAAGGTTCGAGGCCAGGGCCTAGTTCACCCCTCCACTTT
TRBJ2-4 | few | TRBV29-1 | TRBD1 | CSVRDRLAKNIQYF | TGCAGCGTTAGGGACAGGCTAGCCAAAAACATTCAGTACTTC
TRBJ1-5 | many | TRBV28 | - | CASSSLSGGQPQHF | TGTGCCAGCAGTTCCCTATCGGGGGGCCAGCCCCAGCATTTT
TRBJ1-1 | many | TRBV29-1 | - | CSVEAKGQANTEAFF | TGCAGCGTTGAAGCAAAGGGACAAGCGAACACTGAAGCTTTCTTT
TRBJ2-5 | many | TRBV20-1 | - | CSAFYDTFQETQYF | TGCAGCGCGTTTTACGACACCTTCCAAGAGACCCAGTACTTC
TRBJ2-6 | many | TRBV7-9 | TRBD1 | CASSLGQGAPGANVLTF | TGTGCCAGCAGCTTAGGACAGGGGGCGCCTGGGGCCAACGTCCTGACTTTC
TRBJ2-2 | many | TRBV20-1 | - | CSANNGNTGELFF | TGCAGTGCTAATAACGGGAACACCGGGGAGCTGTTTTTT
TRBJ2-1 | many | TRBV24-1 | - | CATSDRKRNEQFF | TGTGCCACCAGTGATCGGAAGAGGAATGAGCAGTTCTTC
TRBJ2-1 | many | TRBV4-3 | TRBD2 | CASSQELAGGLNEQFF | TGCGCCAGCAGCCAAGAACTAGCGGGGGGGCTCAATGAGCAGTTCTTC
TRBJ2-6 | many | TRBV4-3 | TRBD1 | CASSQDPRGLSGANVLTF | TGCGCCAGCAGCCAAGACCCCAGGGGGCTCTCTGGGGCCAACGTCCTGACTTTC
TRBJ2-5 | many | TRBV7-3 | TRBD2 | CASSPRREGLFQTQYF | TGTGCCAGCAGCCCCCGAAGGGAGGGCCTTTTCCAGACCCAGTACTTC
TRBJ2-7 | once | TRBV5-1 | - | CASSLAPKGERTYEQYF | TGCGCCAGCAGCTTGGCGCCGAAGGGGGAACGGACCTACGAGCAGTACTTC
TRBJ2-1 | many | TRBV7-2 | TRBD1 | CASSLYRGLDNEQFF | TGTGCCAGCAGCCTCTACAGGGGGCTCGACAATGAGCAGTTCTTC
TRBJ2-3 | many | TRBV5-4 | - | CASSAPRLANTDTQYF | TGTGCCAGCAGCGCCCCCAGGCTAGCCAACACAGATACGCAGTATTTT
TRBJ1-6 | many | TRBV7-9 | TRBD1 | CASSLEGARSPLHF | TGTGCCAGCAGCTTAGAGGGGGCTAGATCACCCCTCCACTTT
TRBJ2-3 | many | TRBV5-6 | - | CASSFQRGRDTQYF | TGTGCCAGCAGCTTCCAGCGCGGTAGGGATACGCAGTATTTT
TRBJ2-3 | many | TRBV29-1 | - | CSVGTVTDTQYF | TGCAGCGTTGGGACAGTCACAGATACGCAGTATTTT
TRBJ2-4 | - | TRBV5-6 | TRBD1 | CASSLTGQGQSGGKNIHYF | TGTGCCAGCAGCCTGACGGGACAGGGGCAATCGGGGGGAAAAAACATTCATTACTTC
TRBJ2-5 | many | TRBV28 | - | CASSLGRLYQETQYF | TGTGCCAGCAGTTTAGGGAGGTTGTACCAAGAGACCCAGTACTTC
TRBJ2-2 | - | TRBV19 | TRBD2 | CASRGLADYTGELFF | TGTGCCAGTAGGGGACTAGCGGATTACACCGGGGAGCTGTTTTTT
TRBJ2-3 | many | TRBV5-1 | TRBD1 | CASSPRQDRGVDTQYF | TGCGCCAGCAGCCCTCGACAGGACAGGGGGGTAGATACGCAGTATTTT
TRBJ2-5 | few | TRBV20-1 | - | CSVGLGRVQETQYF | TGCAGTGTTGGACTTGGACGGGTACAAGAGACCCAGTACTTC
TRBJ1-6 | many | TRBV12-3/TRBV12-4 | - | CASTFQGRNSPLHF | TGTGCCAGCACCTTTCAGGGGAGAAATTCACCCCTCCACTTT
TRBJ1-1 | many | TRBV4-2 | - | CASSQGSDWTEAFF | TGTGCCAGCAGCCAAGGATCCGATTGGACTGAAGCTTTCTTT
TRBJ1-1 | many | TRBV5-1 | - | CASRGGALNTEAFF | TGCGCCAGCAGAGGGGGGGCTTTGAACACTGAAGCTTTCTTT
TRBJ2-3 | many | TRBV6-2/TRBV6-3 | - | CASSYRADGTDTQYF | TGTGCCAGCAGTTACAGGGCCGACGGCACAGATACGCAGTATTTT
TRBJ2-7 | few | TRBV9 | - | CASSVGAAYEQYF | TGTGCCAGCAGCGTAGGGGCAGCCTACGAGCAGTACTTC
TRBJ2-1 | many | TRBV7-9 | - | CASRDSPSSYNEQFF | TGTGCCAGCAGAGACAGTCCAAGCTCCTACAATGAGCAGTTCTTC
TRBJ1-3 | many | TRBV4-3 | - | CASSPQLLSGNTIYF | TGCGCCAGCAGCCCTCAGCTACTCTCTGGAAACACCATATATTTT
TRBJ1-1 | many | TRBV29-1 | - | CSVKGQVLRAEAFF | TGCAGCGTAAAGGGGCAGGTCCTTAGGGCTGAAGCTTTCTTT
TRBJ2-5 | many | TRBV20-1 | - | CSARRTTQETQYF | TGCAGTGCTAGAAGGACTACTCAAGAGACCCAGTACTTC
TRBJ2-1 | few | TRBV18 | - | CASSRYPQDEQFF | TGTGCCAGCTCGCGCTACCCTCAAGATGAGCAGTTCTTC
TRBJ2-1 | many | TRBV25-1 | TRBD1 | CASAGQGFHNEQFF | TGTGCCAGCGCGGGACAGGGGTTCCACAATGAGCAGTTCTTC
TRBJ2-2 | - | TRBV3-1 | - | CASSPLQTGELFF | TGTGCCAGCAGCCCCTTGCAAACCGGGGAGCTGTTTTTT
TRBJ1-1 | - | TRBV5-4 | - | CASSLPADRNTEAFF | TGTGCCAGCAGCTTACCCGCCGACCGGAACACTGAAGCTTTCTTT
TRBJ2-2 | few | TRBV6-1 | - | CASTHLEGGSGELFF | TGTGCCAGCACCCATTTGGAAGGGGGATCCGGGGAGCTGTTTTTT
TRBJ1-5 | many | TRBV12-3/TRBV12-4 | - | CASRTINSNQPQHF | TGTGCCAGCCGAACAATTAATAGCAATCAGCCCCAGCATTTT
TRBJ2-7 | many | TRBV9 | - | CASSAAKTDYEQYF | TGTGCCAGCAGCGCCGCTAAGACGGACTACGAGCAGTACTTC
TRBJ1-1 | many | TRBV6-5 | - | CASSPRDIHTEAFF | TGTGCCAGCAGTCCCCGGGACATTCACACTGAAGCTTTCTTT
TRBJ1-2 | many | TRBV5-1 | - | CASSLDAGSNYGYTF | TGCGCCAGCAGCTTGGATGCGGGGAGCAACTATGGCTACACCTTC
TRBJ2-7 | many | TRBV5-6 | - | CASSLILPYEQYF | TGTGCCAGCAGCTTGATCCTTCCCTACGAGCAGTACTTC
TRBJ2-5 | many | TRBV7-2 | - | CASSLDGLGWETQYF | TGTGCCAGCAGCTTAGACGGTCTGGGGTGGGAGACCCAGTACTTC
TRBJ2-7 | many | TRBV12-3/TRBV12-4 | TRBD1 | CASSPSGTGSYEQYF | TGTGCCAGCAGTCCATCCGGGACAGGATCCTACGAGCAGTACTTC
TRBJ1-5 | many | TRBV29-1 | - | CSVGAGTSNQPQHF | TGCAGCGTTGGGGCAGGGACTAGCAATCAGCCCCAGCATTTT
TRBJ1-5 | many | TRBV28 | - | CASSFGQGWKNQPQHF | TGTGCCAGCAGTTTCGGGCAGGGGTGGAAAAATCAGCCCCAGCATTTT
TRBJ1-1 | many | TRBV28 | - | CASTGTRNTEAFF | TGTGCCAGCACAGGCACCAGGAACACTGAAGCTTTCTTT
TRBJ2-3 | - | TRBV5-1 | - | CASSLVPNPDTQYF | TGCGCCAGCAGCTTGGTTCCTAACCCAGATACGCAGTATTTT
TRBJ2-5 | many | TRBV4-1 | - | CASRGLYQETQYF | TGCGCCAGCAGGGGACTTTACCAAGAGACCCAGTACTTC
TRBJ1-2 | many | TRBV18 | - | CASSPRGFWGYTF | TGTGCCAGCTCACCACGAGGGTTTTGGGGCTACACCTTC
TRBJ2-7 | many | TRBV18 | TRBD2 | CASSPPLAGAREQYF | TGTGCCAGCTCACCACCCCTAGCGGGGGCTAGGGAGCAGTACTTC
TRBJ2-5 | many | TRBV20-1 | - | CSASGNQETQYF | TGCAGTGCTAGTGGTAACCAAGAGACCCAGTACTTC
TRBJ2-3 | many | TRBV9 | TRBD2 | CASSGQAGGTDTQYF | TGTGCCAGCAGCGGCCAAGCGGGAGGCACAGATACGCAGTATTTT
TRBJ2-2 | many | TRBV5-8 | - | CASSWVDTGELFF | TGTGCCAGCAGCTGGGTAGACACCGGGGAGCTGTTTTTT